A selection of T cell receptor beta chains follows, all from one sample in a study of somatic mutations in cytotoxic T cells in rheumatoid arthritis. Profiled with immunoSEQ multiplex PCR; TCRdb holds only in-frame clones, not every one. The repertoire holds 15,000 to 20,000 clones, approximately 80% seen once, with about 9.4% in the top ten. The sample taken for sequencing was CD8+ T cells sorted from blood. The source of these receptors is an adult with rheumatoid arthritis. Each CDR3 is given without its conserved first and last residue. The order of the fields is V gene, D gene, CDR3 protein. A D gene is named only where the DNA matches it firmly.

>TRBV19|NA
ASSIGRYGYT
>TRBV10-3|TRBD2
AISERRGLAGVASTDTQY
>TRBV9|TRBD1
ASGDRGGNGYT
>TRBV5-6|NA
ASSGGAEKLF
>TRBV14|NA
ASSQESVSFTDTQY
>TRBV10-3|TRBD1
AISPGTASYEQY
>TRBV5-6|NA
ASSLGRDYGYT
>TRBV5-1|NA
ASSLLFGGNTEAF
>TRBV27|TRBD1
ASSVTQGAHEQY
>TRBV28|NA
ASSLPQDQPQH
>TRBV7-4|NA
ASNAYEQY
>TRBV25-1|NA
ASKQGAGYT
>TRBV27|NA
ASSLERGVTEAF
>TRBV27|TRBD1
ASSFGTGTSYEQY
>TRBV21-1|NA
ASSKRHLYT
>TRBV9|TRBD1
ASSGDPGGSMNTEAF
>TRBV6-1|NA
ASSEAPEGGGAGEKLF
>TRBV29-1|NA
SARTGGSYEQY
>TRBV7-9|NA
ASSSNTQY
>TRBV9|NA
ASSVSSQETQY
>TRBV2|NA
ASAGQHYGYT
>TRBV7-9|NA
ASSIASGIPNTGELF
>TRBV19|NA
ASSVRVGGSGNTIY
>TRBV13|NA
ASSSDRTEAF
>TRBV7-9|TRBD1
ASSLGQGANTEAF
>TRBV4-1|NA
ASSQGPGITDTQY
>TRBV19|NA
ASSATIGGRPFRETQY
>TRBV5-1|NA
ASSLGGSRTEAF
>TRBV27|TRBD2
ASSFPGLAGDNEQF
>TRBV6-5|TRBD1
ASSEGQGPDTQY
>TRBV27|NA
ASSLGGQNTEAF
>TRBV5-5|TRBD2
ASSFPGGGHYEQY
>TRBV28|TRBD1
ASSWGQGGGYT
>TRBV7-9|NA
ASSLRGTGETQY
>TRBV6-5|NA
ASSYSGQGTQQY
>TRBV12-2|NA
ASRTSREGTEAF
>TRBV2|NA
ATDKQGTNEKLF
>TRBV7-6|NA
ASSLALSPNTEAF
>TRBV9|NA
ASTQGHRVTYNSPLH
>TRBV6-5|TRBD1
ASGTAYGYT
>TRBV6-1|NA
ASSGGSGYT
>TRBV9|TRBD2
ASSVGGGGPGNEQF
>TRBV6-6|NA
ASSYTEAF
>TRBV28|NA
ASSLGRPGGGLDGYT
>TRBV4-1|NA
ASSQDSARTNYGYT
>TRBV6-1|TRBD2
ASLERGETDTQY